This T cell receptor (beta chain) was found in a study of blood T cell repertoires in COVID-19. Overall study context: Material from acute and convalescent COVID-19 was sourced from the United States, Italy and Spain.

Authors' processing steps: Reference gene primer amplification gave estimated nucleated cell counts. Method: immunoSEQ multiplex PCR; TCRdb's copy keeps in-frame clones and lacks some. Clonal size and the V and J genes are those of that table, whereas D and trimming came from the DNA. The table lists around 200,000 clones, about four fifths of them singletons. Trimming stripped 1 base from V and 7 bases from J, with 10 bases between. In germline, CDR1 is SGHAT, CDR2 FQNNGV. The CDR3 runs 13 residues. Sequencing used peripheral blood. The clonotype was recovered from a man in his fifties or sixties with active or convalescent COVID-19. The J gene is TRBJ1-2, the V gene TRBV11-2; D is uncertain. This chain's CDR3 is CASSLGGKGGYTF. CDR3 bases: TGTGCCAGCAGCTTAGGAGGGAAGGGTGGCTACACCTTC.